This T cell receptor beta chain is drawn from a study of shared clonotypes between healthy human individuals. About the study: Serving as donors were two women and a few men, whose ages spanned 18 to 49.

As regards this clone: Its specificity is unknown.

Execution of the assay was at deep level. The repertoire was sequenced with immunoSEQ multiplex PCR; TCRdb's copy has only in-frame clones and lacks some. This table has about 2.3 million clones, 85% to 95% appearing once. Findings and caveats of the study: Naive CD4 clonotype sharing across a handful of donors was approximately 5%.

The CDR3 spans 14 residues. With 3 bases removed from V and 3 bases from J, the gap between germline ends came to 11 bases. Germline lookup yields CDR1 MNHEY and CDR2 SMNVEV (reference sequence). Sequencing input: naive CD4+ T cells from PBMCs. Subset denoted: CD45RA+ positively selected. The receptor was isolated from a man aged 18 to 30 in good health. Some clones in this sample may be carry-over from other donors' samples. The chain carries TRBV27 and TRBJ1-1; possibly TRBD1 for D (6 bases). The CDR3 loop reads CASSFLRQDTEAFF. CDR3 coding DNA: TGTGCCAGCAGTTTCTTACGACAGGACACTGAAGCTTTCTTT.